Listed here are 32 T cell receptor beta chains from one sample, sequenced in a study of blood T cells in healthy people across ages. The second PCR ran about 6 to 12 cycles with a sample-barcoded 5' primer and J-beta primers. TCRdb used MiXCR to reprocess the 5' RACE reads, holding one entry per CDR3 protein. The repertoire holds about 930,000 distinct CDR3 sequences, with just under 30% as singletons. These same records also appear under a second study, on T cells of mothers and their children.

Material: blood. These receptors came from a middle-aged woman in good health.

The CDR3, as DNA: TGTGCCAGCAGCCCGACTAGCGGGAGCTCCTACAATGAGCAGTACTTC. Translation gives CASSPTSGSSYNEQYF. The chain carries TRBV7-9 and TRBJ2-1; 12 nucleotides agree with TRBD2. TRBJ2-7 matches the DNA end more closely, so the J call is doubtful. CDR1 is SEHNR, CDR2 FQNEAQ, per germline (reference sequence). The length of the CDR3 is 16 residues.

About this clonotype: Since a much larger clone is just one base distant, this may be a read error. The CDR3 DNA sequence: TGCGCCAGCAGCCAAGCGAACAGCCCTAACTATGGCTGCACCTTC. This gives the protein CASSQANSPNYGCTF. The rearrangement joins TRBV4-1 to TRBJ1-2; D uncertain. The CDR3 consists of 15 residues. In germline, CDR1 is MGHRA, CDR2 YSYEKL.

This clonotype was detected a few times. The chain employs TRBV28 and TRBJ1-1; D call uncertain. Germline CDR1 reads MDHEN; CDR2 reads SYDVKM. This CDR3 is built from 12 residues. V was clipped by 6 bases and J by 3 bases, with 8 bases between them. CDR3 sequence: CASRTTDTEAFF. The CDR3 nucleotides are TGTGCCAGCAGAACAACGGACACTGAAGCTTTCTTT.

V usage is TRBV6-1 and J usage is TRBJ2-7; 8 nucleotides align to TRBD1. The CDR3 covers 14 residues. From germline, CDR1 is MNHNS and CDR2 SASEGT. Trimming removed 5 bases from V and 6 bases from J; junction bases left unmatched: 9. The CDR3 protein is CASSKRRTGTEQYF. Here the CDR3 DNA reads TGTGCCAGCAGTAAAAGGAGGACAGGGACCGAGCAGTACTTC.

Worth noting for this clonotype: A read error is possible here, since a much larger clone lies one base away. In nucleotides, the CDR3 is TGTGCCACCAGCAGAGATCCTGTTAAAGAGACCCTGTACTTC. Its protein is CATSRDPVKETLYF. The V and J genes are TRBV15 and TRBJ2-7; D not certain. V lost 0 bases to trimming and J lost 12 bases, with 18 bases between them. The germline CDR1 and CDR2 sequences are LNHNV and YYDKDF (reference sequence). The CDR3 sequence is 14 residues long.

The rearrangement uses TRBV20-1 and TRBJ1-5; weak D call: TRBD1 (5 bases). The germline V and J ends were trimmed by 2 bases and 6 bases, with 14 bases remaining between them. Germline V lookup: CDR1 DFQATT, CDR2 SNEGSKA (reference sequence). The CDR3 loop spans 14 amino acids. CDR3 residues: CSARNGARGQPQHF. DNA for the CDR3: TGCAGTGCTAGAAACGGGGCGCGGGGTCAGCCCCAGCATTTT.

The chain recombines TRBV3-1 with TRBJ2-2; no definite D call. Trimming took off 5 bases at V and 7 bases at J, with 11 bases between the two ends. Germline assignment: CDR1 LGHDT and CDR2 YNNKEL (reference sequence). The CDR3 runs to 13 residues. The CDR3 coding sequence is TGTGCCAGCAGCTCCCTGGGCGGCGGGGAGCTGTTTTTT. It translates to CASSSLGGGELFF. The full variable domain, with the rest looked up from reference TRBV3-1 and TRBJ2-2, is DTAVSQTPKYLVTQMGNDKSIKCEQNLGHDTMYWYKQDSKKFLKIMFSYNNKELIINETVPNRFSPKSPDKAHLNLHINSLELGDSAVYFCASSSLGGGELFFGEGSRLTVL.

This clonotype came up a few times. The chain couples TRBV11-2 to TRBJ2-7; no definite D call. Germline V gene lookup returns CDR1 SGHAT and CDR2 FQNNGV. V lost 3 bases, J lost 9 bases, and 12 bases lay in between. The CDR3 is 12 residues long. DNA for the CDR3: TGTGCCAGCAGCTTCGCCTCTAATTCGCAGTACTTC. Protein product: CASSFASNSQYF.

This clonotype has ten or more counts. This chain uses TRBV24-1 with TRBJ2-7; TRBD2 is a possible D gene (7 bases). V shed 7 bases and J shed 5 bases, with 17 bases lying between them. The CDR3 covers 14 residues. CDR1 is KGHDR, CDR2 SFDVKD, per germline. In DNA, the CDR3 is TGTGCCACCAGAGATGCGGGGGCGATGAACGAGCAGTACTTC. This gives the protein CATRDAGAMNEQYF.

This clonotype was seen a few times. The chain uses TRBV5-5 and TRBJ1-5; 7 nucleotides agree with TRBD1. Germline V CDR1 and CDR2: SGHKS, YYEKEE (reference sequence). The CDR3 is 16 residues long. Trimming took 2 bases from V and 3 from J; bases not matched to a gene: 8. CDR3: CASSFRGADYNQPQHF. CDR3 DNA: TGTGCCAGCAGCTTCAGGGGGGCGGACTACAATCAGCCCCAGCATTTT.

The chain combines TRBV28 with TRBJ1-4, with a possible D match to TRBD1 (5 bases). The CDR3 runs 13 residues. Germline V gene sequence: CDR1 MDHEN, CDR2 SYDVKM. Trimming cost V 3 bases and J 13 bases, with 15 bases left between them. The CDR3 protein is CASSLQGGVLLFF. The CDR3 nucleotides are TGTGCCAGCAGTTTGCAGGGAGGTGTGTTACTGTTTTTT.

As for this clonotype: This could be a read error, since a much larger clone is one nucleotide away. The V and J genes are TRBV12-3 or TRBV12-4 and TRBJ2-7; D is ambiguous. CDR3 size: 14 residues. The CDR3: CASSLISATYGQYF. CDR3 DNA: TGTGCCAGCAGTTTGATCTCCGCTACCTACGGGCAGTACTTC.

With regard to this clonotype: A much larger clone differs by one base, so this may be a read error. The J gene is TRBJ1-2, the V gene TRBV4-3; D is possibly TRBD1 (5 bases). CDR1 and CDR2 from the germline V gene are LGHNA and YSLEER. The CDR3 consists of 16 residues. V dropped 4 bases and J dropped 7 bases, with 22 bases sitting between them. CDR3 region: CASSRANRKSTPGYTF. In nucleotides, the CDR3 is TGCGCCAGCAGCCGGGCAAACAGGAAAAGTACCCCTGGCTACACCTTC.

This clonotype was recorded a few times. The rearrangement uses TRBV6-1 and TRBJ2-7, with TRBD2 identical over 10 bases. CDR1 is MNHNS and CDR2 is SASEGT in the germline V gene. This CDR3 region has 15 residues. V trimming: 8 bases; J trimming: 4 bases; junction bases outside the gene matches: 11. The CDR3 here is CASQSGGAGWYEQYF. DNA for the CDR3: TGTGCCAGCCAAAGCGGGGGGGCCGGGTGGTACGAGCAGTACTTC.

As regards this clonotype: A read error is possible here, since a much larger clone lies one base away. The chain links TRBV12-3 or TRBV12-4 to TRBJ2-5; D is perhaps TRBD2 (5 bases). The length of the CDR3 is 14 residues. V was trimmed by 0 bases and J by 13 bases, leaving 18 bases between them. The CDR3 coding sequence is TGTGCCAGCAGTTTAGCGTCGACCTACGGGGAGCGGTACTTC. Its translation is CASSLASTYGERYF.

Remarks on this clonotype: This sequence may be a read error, since a much larger clone differs from it by one base. The rearrangement links TRBV2 to TRBJ2-1; D is possibly TRBD1 or TRBD2 (5 bases each). The CDR3 is made up of 13 amino acids. Per germline, CDR1 SNHLY and CDR2 FYNNEI. DNA of the CDR3: TGTGCCGGCAGTGGGGGTTTGGGGGATGAGCAGTTCTTC. This codes for CAGSGGLGDEQFF.

This clonotype has at least ten counts. The chain recombines TRBV2 with TRBJ2-7, with 9 bases aligning to TRBD1. This CDR3 is 15 amino acids long. Germline trimming cut 4 bases from V and 2 bases from J; bases unmatched to any gene: 6. The germline V gene has CDR1 SNHLY and CDR2 FYNNEI. The CDR3 loop is CASSAGTGLAYEQYF. As DNA, the CDR3 is TGTGCCAGCAGTGCGGGGACAGGGCTTGCCTACGAGCAGTACTTC.

This clonotype was counted only a few times. The V call is TRBV20-1, the J call TRBJ1-1; D not resolved. Germline values: CDR1 DFQATT, CDR2 SNEGSKA (reference sequence). Trimming shortened V by 6 bases and J by 0 bases, and 11 bases separated the two germline ends. This CDR3 spans 13 amino acids. The CDR3 coding sequence is TGCAGTGCCCCCCCCTCTCTGAACACTGAAGCTTTCTTT. It codes for CSAPPSLNTEAFF.

The chain is built from TRBV29-1 and TRBJ1-2; no definite D call. Trimming removed 3 bases at V and 0 bases at J, with 20 bases between. Germline CDR1 reads SQVTM; CDR2 reads ANQGSEA. CDR3 length: 17 amino acids. The CDR3 spells CSVDPMADGRANYGYTF. Written as DNA, the CDR3 is TGCAGCGTTGATCCGATGGCGGACGGAAGAGCTAACTATGGCTACACCTTC.

This clonotype was seen many times. The V gene is TRBV29-1, the J gene TRBJ1-2; D is perhaps TRBD1 (5 bases). CDR1 SQVTM and CDR2 ANQGSEA come from the germline V gene. The V and J ends lost 5 bases and 8 bases respectively, with 18 bases between them. The CDR3 is 13 residues long. CDR3 sequence reads: CSVYTDSALGYTF. The CDR3 DNA follows: TGCAGCGTTTACACTGACAGCGCCCTAGGCTACACCTTC.

This chain joins TRBV4-3 and TRBJ2-7, with D perhaps being TRBD1 or TRBD2 (5 bases each). V lost 0 bases, J lost 12 bases, and 24 bases lay in between. Germline CDR1 is LGHNA and CDR2 is YSLEER. The CDR3 has 16 residues. CDR3 in amino acids: CASSQETGADSYEWYF. The CDR3 nucleotides are TGCGCCAGCAGCCAAGAGACCGGGGCGGACTCCTACGAGTGGTACTTC.

This clonotype was counted only a few times. This chain connects TRBV5-1 to TRBJ1-2; 12 bases are a match to TRBD1. This CDR3 contains 15 residues. The germline gives CDR1 SGHRS, CDR2 YFSETQ. Trimming took 5 bases from V and 4 from J; bases not matched to a gene: 6. CDR3 amino acids: CASRSGTGGPYGYTF. The DNA of the CDR3 is TGCGCCAGCAGATCCGGGACAGGGGGCCCCTATGGCTACACCTTC.

This rearrangement joins TRBV18 to TRBJ2-1; 8 bases are shared with TRBD2. V gave up 7 bases and J gave up 5 bases; unmatched junction bases: 10. The CDR3 is made up of 15 amino acids. Looked up from germline, CDR1 is KGHSH and CDR2 is LQKENI. The CDR3 reads CASLQTRGGHNEQFF. In DNA, the CDR3 is TGTGCCAGCTTGCAAACACGGGGGGGCCACAATGAGCAGTTCTTC. The variable domain in full, completed from reference TRBV18 and TRBJ2-1, reads NAGVMQNPRHLVRRRGQEARLRCSPMKGHSHVYWYRQLPEEGLKFMVYLQKENIIDESGMPKERFSAEFPKEGPSILRIQQVVRGDSAAYFCASLQTRGGHNEQFFGPGTRLTVL.

The CDR3 DNA is TGTGCCAGCAGTTCCCCGACACTCCATGGACAGCAAAAGGGCTACACCTTC. The encoded protein is CASSSPTLHGQQKGYTF. The chain combines TRBV27 with TRBJ1-2; D is possibly TRBD1 (6 bases). The CDR3 sequence is 17 residues long. Germline values: CDR1 MNHEY, CDR2 SMNVEV (reference sequence). Trimming pared 4 bases from V and 8 bases from J, leaving 26 bases between.

The chain employs TRBV5-1 and TRBJ1-6; TRBD1 matches 7 bases. The CDR3 length is 13 residues. Unmatched junction bases numbered 3, after V lost 6 bases and J lost 6 bases. Germline V CDR1 and CDR2: SGHRS, YFSETQ. CDR3 sequence: CASTGTANSPLHF. CDR3 nucleotide sequence: TGCGCCAGCACCGGGACAGCTAATTCACCCCTCCACTTT.

This clonotype was seen at least ten times. The V and J genes are TRBV11-1 and TRBJ2-1, with D unclear. Germline V lookup: CDR1 SGHAT, CDR2 FQDESV (reference sequence). This CDR3 spans 15 amino acids. The ends were cut back, 5 bases at V and 5 bases at J, with 16 bases in the middle. In nucleotides, the CDR3 is TGTGCCAGCAGCCCCGTGGGAAGCTGGAACAATGAGCAGTTCTTC. This codes for CASSPVGSWNNEQFF.

This clonotype was observed at least ten times. J is TRBJ2-3 and V is TRBV20-1, with TRBD1 matching 12 bases. The CDR3 spans 16 residues. The V segment lost 6 bases and the J segment 2 bases; nucleotides outside the gene matches: 9. Germline-derived CDR1 and CDR2 are DFQATT and SNEGSKA (reference sequence). The CDR3 DNA reads as TGCAGTGCCAGTCTTCGGGACAGGGGGCCCACAGATACGCAGTATTTT. It yields the protein CSASLRDRGPTDTQYF.

The chain combines TRBV7-8 with TRBJ1-2, with TRBD1 as a possible D gene (6 bases). Trimming pared 5 bases from V and 0 bases from J, leaving 19 bases between. CDR3 length: 17 amino acids. Looked up from germline, CDR1 is SGHVS and CDR2 is FQNEAQ. The CDR3 protein is CASSPRQGPLANYGYTF. DNA of the CDR3: TGTGCCAGCAGCCCCCGGCAGGGGCCATTAGCTAACTATGGCTACACCTTC.

The CDR3 spells CASSPPEDTQYF. As DNA, the CDR3 is TGTGCCAGCTCACCACCAGAAGATACGCAGTATTTT. This chain uses TRBV18 with TRBJ2-3; D not certain. Per the germline V gene, CDR1 is KGHSH and CDR2 is LQKENI. Deletions cut 0 bases from V and 5 bases from J, with 3 bases between. CDR3 length: 12 residues.

This clonotype occurred a few times. The chain carries TRBV6-2 or TRBV6-3 and TRBJ2-7; D may be TRBD1 or TRBD2 (5 bases each). V lost 2 bases and J 3 bases, leaving 14 bases between the germline ends. This CDR3 is built from 15 residues. From germline, CDR1 is MNHEY and CDR2 SVGEGT. The CDR3 loop is CASSYPGRGYYEQYF. CDR3 nucleotide sequence: TGTGCCAGCAGTTACCCTGGACGGGGCTACTACGAGCAGTACTTC.

This clonotype came up a few times. The rearrangement uses TRBV20-1 and TRBJ2-7, with unresolved D. V lost 2 bases and J lost 7, with 27 bases in between. CDR1 and CDR2 from the germline V gene are DFQATT and SNEGSKA (reference sequence). CDR3 size: 17 residues. The CDR3 loop is CSARSPVKRGVCREQYF. CDR3 sequence (DNA): TGCAGTGCTAGATCCCCCGTAAAACGAGGTGTCTGCAGGGAGCAGTACTTC.

This clonotype was counted ten times or more. Here the CDR3 reads CASSPNPDTDTQYF. The DNA for the CDR3 is TGCGCCAGCAGCCCCAATCCTGATACAGATACGCAGTATTTT. The rearrangement joins TRBV5-1 to TRBJ2-3; unclear D gene. Trimming removed 4 bases from V and 3 bases from J, with 12 bases in between. This CDR3 has 14 residues. Germline CDR1 is SGHRS and CDR2 is YFSETQ.